The TCR beta chain under discussion was sequenced for a study of OX40 agonist ivuxolimab in advanced cancers. Sequencing used immunoSEQ multiplex PCR; TCRdb keeps in-frame clones, though not all of them. Among over 45,000 clones, over 90% were seen once, and the ten largest hold around 19%. The sequencing here drew on CD4+ or CD8+ T cells sorted from blood, taken in a trial of the OX40 agonist ivuxolimab. This TCR derives from an adult with an advanced solid tumor such as melanoma, head and neck, liver or kidney cancer.

The CDR3 DNA reads TGCGCCAGCACTTTAGCGGGCGAGCAGTACTTC. Its protein is CASTLAGEQYF. The chain is built from TRBV10-2 and TRBJ2-7, with 7 bases fitting TRBD2. Germline CDR1 is WSHSY and CDR2 is SAAADI. With 7 bases clipped from V and 6 bases from J, the junction kept 3 bases outside the gene matches. This CDR3 is built from 11 residues.